The source of this T cell receptor (beta chain) is a study of blood T cells in healthy people across ages. Germline loops: CDR1 DFQATT, CDR2 SNEGSKA (reference sequence). This CDR3 is 16 amino acids long. Overall study results and limits: Relative to aged donors, long-lived donors carried more naive CD4+ cells and displayed higher diversity. Researchers judged that diversity estimates from one million T cells fell short of true values.

PCR was performed a second time for about 7 to 11 cycles using a sample-barcoded 5' primer and a J-beta primer mix. TCRdb re-derived calls from the 5' RACE reads in MiXCR, one entry per CDR3 protein. Here the sample spans 450,000 to 700,000 distinct CDR3 sequences, roughly 29% being singletons. On this clonotype: The antigen is not known.

This rearrangement joins TRBV20-1 to TRBJ2-1; 12 bases fit TRBD2. Sample: blood. The TCR was taken from a woman between 65 and 79 years old in good health. CDR3 protein: CSGLAGLRMGMNEQFF. DNA of the CDR3: TGCAGCGGACTAGCGGGGCTCCGCATGGGAATGAATGAGCAGTTCTTC.